The source of this T cell receptor beta chain is a study of CD8 T cells in Susac syndrome. The V and J ends lost 10 bases and 2 bases respectively, with 15 bases between them. This CDR3 spans 13 amino acids. Germline CDR1 MNHEY, CDR2 SVGEGT. Reverse transcription of about 0.5 to 1 ug RNA used random hexamers. Using its own MiXCR run on the immunoSEQ multiplex PCR reads, TCRdb lists one record per CDR3 protein. The data show more than 100,000 distinct CDR3 sequences, with around 75% seen just once and around 0.51% held by the top ten. This clonotype was detected only once. Sample: CD8+ T cells from PBMCs. The sequence derives from a human donor with multiple sclerosis. V usage is TRBV6-2 or TRBV6-3 and J usage is TRBJ2-7; D remains unclear. CDR3 in DNA: TGTGCCACCGCACCCGTGGGCCCCTACGAGCAGTACTTC. Encoded protein: CATAPVGPYEQYF.